This T cell receptor beta chain appears in the sequencing data of a study of T-cell reconstitution after alpha-beta-depleted transplantation in children. TCRbeta library construction was performed incorporating unique molecular identifiers. TCRdb re-analysed the PCR reads in MiXCR, keeping a single row per CDR3 protein. The table has some 290,000 distinct CDR3 sequences, 20% to 30% seen once. This clonotype occurred a few times. Trimming took off 6 bases at V and 1 base at J, with 16 bases between the two ends. The CDR3 consists of 16 residues. The chain has TRBV12-3 or TRBV12-4 and TRBJ2-1; D might be TRBD2 (6 bases). The sequence was collected from a male patient younger than 18 who had a stem cell transplant for acute lymphoblastic leukemia, so the T cells may come from the graft donor. The starting material was PBMCs, mostly from graft donor cells, obtained 180 days after TCRalphabeta/CD19-depleted stem cell transplant. Here the CDR3 reads CASRTPGLNSYNEQFF. The CDR3 DNA sequence: TGTGCCAGCAGAACTCCGGGACTGAATTCCTACAATGAGCAGTTCTTC.